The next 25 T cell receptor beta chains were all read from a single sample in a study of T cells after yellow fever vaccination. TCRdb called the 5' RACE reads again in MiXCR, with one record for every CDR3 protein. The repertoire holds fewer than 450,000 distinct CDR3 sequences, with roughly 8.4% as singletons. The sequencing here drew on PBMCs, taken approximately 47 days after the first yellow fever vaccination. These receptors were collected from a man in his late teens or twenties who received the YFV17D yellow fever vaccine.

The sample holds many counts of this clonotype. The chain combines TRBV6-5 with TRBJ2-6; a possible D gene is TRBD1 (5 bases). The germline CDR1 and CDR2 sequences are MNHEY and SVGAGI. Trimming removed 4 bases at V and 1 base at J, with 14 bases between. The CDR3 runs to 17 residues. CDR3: CASSFTPQGSGANVLTF. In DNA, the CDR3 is TGTGCCAGCAGTTTCACCCCCCAGGGTTCTGGGGCCAACGTCCTGACTTTC.

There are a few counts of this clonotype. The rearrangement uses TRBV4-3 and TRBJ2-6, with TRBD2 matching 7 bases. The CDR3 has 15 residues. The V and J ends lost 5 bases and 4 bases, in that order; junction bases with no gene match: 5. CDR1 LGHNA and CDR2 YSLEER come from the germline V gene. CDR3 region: CASSSQAGGANVLTF. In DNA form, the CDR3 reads TGCGCCAGCAGCTCCCAAGCGGGGGGGGCCAACGTCCTGACTTTC.

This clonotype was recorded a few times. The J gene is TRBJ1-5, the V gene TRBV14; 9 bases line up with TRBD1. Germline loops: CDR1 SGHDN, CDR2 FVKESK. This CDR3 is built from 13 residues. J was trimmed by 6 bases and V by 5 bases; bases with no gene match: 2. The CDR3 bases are TGTGCCAGCAGCGGGACAGGGCGTCAGCCCCAGCATTTT. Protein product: CASSGTGRQPQHF.

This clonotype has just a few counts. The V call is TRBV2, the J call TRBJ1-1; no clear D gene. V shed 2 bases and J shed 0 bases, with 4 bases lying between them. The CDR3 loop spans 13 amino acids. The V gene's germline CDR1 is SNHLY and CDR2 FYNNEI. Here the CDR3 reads CASSETLNTEAFF. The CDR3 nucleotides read TGTGCCAGCAGTGAAACCTTGAACACTGAAGCTTTCTTT.

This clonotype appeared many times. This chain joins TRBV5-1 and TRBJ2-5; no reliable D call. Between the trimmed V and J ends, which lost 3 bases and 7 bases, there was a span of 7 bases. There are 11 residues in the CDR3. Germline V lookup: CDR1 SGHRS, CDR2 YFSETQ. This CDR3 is CASSSDGTQYF. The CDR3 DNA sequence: TGCGCCAGCAGCTCGGACGGGACCCAGTACTTC.

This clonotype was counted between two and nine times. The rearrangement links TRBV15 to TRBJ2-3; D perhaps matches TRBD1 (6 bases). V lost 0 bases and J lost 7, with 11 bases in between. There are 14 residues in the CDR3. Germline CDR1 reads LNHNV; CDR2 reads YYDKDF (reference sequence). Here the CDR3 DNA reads TGTGCCACCAGCAGAGATTCAGGGGTAAATACGCAGTATTTT. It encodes CATSRDSGVNTQYF.

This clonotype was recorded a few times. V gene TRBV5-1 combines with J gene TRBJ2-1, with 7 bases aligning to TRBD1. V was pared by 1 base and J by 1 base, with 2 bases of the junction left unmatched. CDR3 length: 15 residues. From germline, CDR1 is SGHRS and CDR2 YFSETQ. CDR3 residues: CASSLTGESYNEQFF. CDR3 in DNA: TGCGCCAGCAGCTTGACAGGGGAATCCTACAATGAGCAGTTCTTC.

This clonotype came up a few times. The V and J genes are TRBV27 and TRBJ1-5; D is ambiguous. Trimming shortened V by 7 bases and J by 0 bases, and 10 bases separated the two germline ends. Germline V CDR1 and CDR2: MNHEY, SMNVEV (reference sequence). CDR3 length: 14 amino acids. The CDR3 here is CASKQGYSNQPQHF. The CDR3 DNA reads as TGTGCCAGCAAACAAGGGTATAGCAATCAGCCCCAGCATTTT.

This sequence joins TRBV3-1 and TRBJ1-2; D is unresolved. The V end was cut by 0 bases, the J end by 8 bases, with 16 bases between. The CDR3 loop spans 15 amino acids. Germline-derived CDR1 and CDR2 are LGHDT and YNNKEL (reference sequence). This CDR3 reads CASSQEGLEFGGYTF. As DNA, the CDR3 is TGTGCCAGCAGCCAAGAGGGATTGGAGTTCGGAGGCTACACCTTC. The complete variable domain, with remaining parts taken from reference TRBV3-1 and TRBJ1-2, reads DTAVSQTPKYLVTQMGNDKSIKCEQNLGHDTMYWYKQDSKKFLKIMFSYNNKELIINETVPNRFSPKSPDKAHLNLHINSLELGDSAVYFCASSQEGLEFGGYTFGSGTRLTVV.

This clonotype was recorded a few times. This chain's CDR3 is CASKDRGAQETQYF. DNA for the CDR3: TGCGCCAGCAAAGACCGGGGCGCACAAGAGACCCAGTACTTC. The rearrangement links TRBV5-1 to TRBJ2-5; perhaps D is TRBD1 or TRBD2 (5 bases each). The CDR3 is 14 residues long. From germline, CDR1 is SGHRS and CDR2 YFSETQ. Trimming shortened V by 6 bases and J by 2 bases, and 14 bases separated the two germline ends.

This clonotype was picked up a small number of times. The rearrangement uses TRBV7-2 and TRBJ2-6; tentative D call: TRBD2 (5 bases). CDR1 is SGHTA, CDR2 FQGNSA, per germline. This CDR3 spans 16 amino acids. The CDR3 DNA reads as TGTGCGGGTGGAGGACTCCGAGAACCTGGGGCCAACGTCCTGACTTTC. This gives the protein CAGGGLREPGANVLTF.

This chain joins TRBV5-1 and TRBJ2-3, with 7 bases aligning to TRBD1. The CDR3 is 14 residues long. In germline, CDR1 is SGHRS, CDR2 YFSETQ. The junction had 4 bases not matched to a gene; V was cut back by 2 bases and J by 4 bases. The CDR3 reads CASSFRGTADTQYF. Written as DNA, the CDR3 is TGCGCCAGCAGCTTCAGGGGGACCGCAGATACGCAGTATTTT.

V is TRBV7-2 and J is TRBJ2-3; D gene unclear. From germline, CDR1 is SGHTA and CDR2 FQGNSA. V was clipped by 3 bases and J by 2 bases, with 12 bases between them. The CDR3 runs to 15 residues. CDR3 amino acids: CASSLGFGLTDTQYF. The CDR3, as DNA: TGTGCCAGCAGCTTGGGGTTTGGGCTCACAGATACGCAGTATTTT.

CDR3 loop: CASSLPPSPLHF. The CDR3 nucleotides read TGTGCCAGCAGCTTGCCCCCTTCACCCCTCCACTTT. The chain recombines TRBV7-2 with TRBJ1-6, with D unclear. Trimming left V 3 bases short and J 9 bases short, with 6 bases between. There are 12 residues in the CDR3. Germline CDR1 and CDR2: SGHTA and FQGNSA.

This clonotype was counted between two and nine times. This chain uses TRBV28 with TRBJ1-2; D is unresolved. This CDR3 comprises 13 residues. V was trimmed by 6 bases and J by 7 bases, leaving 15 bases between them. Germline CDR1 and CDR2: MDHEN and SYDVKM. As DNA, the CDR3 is TGTGCCAGCAGCTCCCCCCTTGATGGTGGCTACACCTTC. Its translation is CASSSPLDGGYTF.

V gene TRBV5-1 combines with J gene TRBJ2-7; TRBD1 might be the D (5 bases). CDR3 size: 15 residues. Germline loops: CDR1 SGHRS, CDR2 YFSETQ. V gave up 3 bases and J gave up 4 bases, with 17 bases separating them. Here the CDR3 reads CASSSEVGVGYEQYF. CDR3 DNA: TGCGCCAGCAGCTCCGAGGTAGGGGTCGGGTACGAGCAGTACTTC.

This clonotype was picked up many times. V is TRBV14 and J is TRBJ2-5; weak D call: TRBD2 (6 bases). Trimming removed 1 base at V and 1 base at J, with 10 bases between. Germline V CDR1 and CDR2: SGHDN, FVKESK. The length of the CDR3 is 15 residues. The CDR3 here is CASSQALGGQETQYF. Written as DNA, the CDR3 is TGTGCCAGCAGCCAAGCGCTGGGGGGCCAAGAGACCCAGTACTTC.

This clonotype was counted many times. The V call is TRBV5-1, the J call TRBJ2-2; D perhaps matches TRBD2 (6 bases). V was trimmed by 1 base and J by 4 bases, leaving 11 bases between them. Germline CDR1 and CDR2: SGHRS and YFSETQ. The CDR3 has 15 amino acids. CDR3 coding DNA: TGCGCCAGCAGCTTGTCCTACGGGGGCACCGGGGAGCTGTTTTTT. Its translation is CASSLSYGGTGELFF.

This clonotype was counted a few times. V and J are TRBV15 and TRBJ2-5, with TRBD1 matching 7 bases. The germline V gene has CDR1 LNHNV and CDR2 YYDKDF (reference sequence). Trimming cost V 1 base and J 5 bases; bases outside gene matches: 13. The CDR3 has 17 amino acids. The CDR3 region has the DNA TGTGCCACCAGCAGAGTCCGGGGACAGCGTAATCGCGAGACCCAGTACTTC. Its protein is CATSRVRGQRNRETQYF.

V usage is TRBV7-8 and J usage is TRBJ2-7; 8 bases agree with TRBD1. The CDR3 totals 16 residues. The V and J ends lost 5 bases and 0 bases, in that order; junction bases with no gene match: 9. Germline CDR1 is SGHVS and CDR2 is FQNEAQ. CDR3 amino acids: CASSGYGDRLSYEQYV. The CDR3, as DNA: TGTGCCAGCAGCGGGTACGGGGACAGGCTCTCCTACGAGCAGTACGTC.

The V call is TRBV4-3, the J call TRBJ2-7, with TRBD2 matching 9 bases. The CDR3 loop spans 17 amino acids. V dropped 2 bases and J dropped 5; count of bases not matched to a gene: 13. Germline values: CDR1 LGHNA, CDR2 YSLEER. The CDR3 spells CASSQQLGSGGMNEQYF. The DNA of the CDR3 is TGCGCCAGCAGCCAACAGCTAGGCAGCGGGGGGATGAACGAGCAGTACTTC.

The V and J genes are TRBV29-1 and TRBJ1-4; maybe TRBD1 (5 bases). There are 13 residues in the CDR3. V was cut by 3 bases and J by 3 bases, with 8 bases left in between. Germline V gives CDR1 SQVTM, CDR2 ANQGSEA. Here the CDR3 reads CSVEGGSNEKLFF. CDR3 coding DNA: TGCAGCGTTGAGGGGGGGTCTAATGAAAAACTGTTTTTT.

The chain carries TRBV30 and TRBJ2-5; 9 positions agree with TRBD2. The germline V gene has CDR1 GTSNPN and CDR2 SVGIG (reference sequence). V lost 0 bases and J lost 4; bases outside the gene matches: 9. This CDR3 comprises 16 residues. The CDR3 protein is CAWSVAGGQGVETQYF. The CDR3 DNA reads TGTGCCTGGAGTGTCGCGGGGGGGCAGGGGGTAGAGACCCAGTACTTC.

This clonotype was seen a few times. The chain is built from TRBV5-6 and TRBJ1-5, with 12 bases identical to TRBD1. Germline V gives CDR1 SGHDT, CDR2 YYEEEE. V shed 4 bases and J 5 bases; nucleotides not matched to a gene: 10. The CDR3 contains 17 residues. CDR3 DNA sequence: TGTGCCAGCAGCCTAAAACCGGGACAGGGGGCCCATCAGCCCCAGCATTTT. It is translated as CASSLKPGQGAHQPQHF.

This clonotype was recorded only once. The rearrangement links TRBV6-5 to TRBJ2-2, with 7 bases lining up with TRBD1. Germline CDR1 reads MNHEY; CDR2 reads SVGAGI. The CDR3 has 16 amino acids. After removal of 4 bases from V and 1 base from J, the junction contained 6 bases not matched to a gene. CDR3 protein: CASSSARQGNTGELFF. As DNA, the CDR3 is TGTGCCAGCAGTTCCGCCCGACAGGGGAACACCGGGGAGCTGTTTTTT.